The clone carrying this T cell receptor (beta chain) was counted a few times. Its antigen is currently unknown. The data belong to a study of T cells after yellow fever vaccination. General study points: Only a small proportion of the clonotypes turned up in both the CD4 and the CD8 compartments, likely arising from convergent recombination.

TCRdb analysed the 5' RACE reads with MiXCR anew, one entry per CDR3 protein. The profile shows roughly 340,000 distinct CDR3 sequences, 8.5% to 10% of them singletons. The CDR3 runs 14 residues. V was clipped by 5 bases and J by 2 bases, with 13 bases between them. The genes are TRBV23-1 and TRBJ2-7; TRBD2 is a possible D gene (5 bases). TRBV23-1 is flagged as an ORF with uncertain function. The starting material was PBMCs, obtained on the day of the first yellow fever vaccination. The receptor comes from a man between 18 and 35 years old who received the YFV17D yellow fever vaccine. Written as DNA, the CDR3 is TGCGCCAGCAGTGATCCTACGGGGACCTACGAGCAGTACGTC. It specifies CASSDPTGTYEQYV.